Listed below are T cell receptor beta chains from one sample, sequenced in a study of blood T cell repertoires in COVID-19. The method was immunoSEQ multiplex PCR; TCRdb's version includes in-frame clones alone and lacks a portion of them. The sample shows 300,000 to 400,000 clones, about 90% of them seen only once. Sequencing was performed on peripheral blood. The origin of the receptors is a woman in her 70s with COVID-19, enrolled during active disease. CDR3s include the opening cysteine and the closing phenylalanine or tryptophan. A D gene is named only where the DNA matches it firmly. The size of a clone is reported for some rows only, either as once, few or many, or as a class for expanded clones.

j_call v_call clone_size d_call cdr3_nt cdr3_aa
TRBJ2-7 TRBV5-1 - TRBD1 TGCGCCAGCAGCGGGGGGACAGGGCCCGAGCAGTACTTC CASSGGTGPEQYF
TRBJ1-1 TRBV11-2 - TRBD1 TGTGCCAGCAGCTTAGGGATGAGAAACAGGGGCGCCAACACTGAAGCTTTCTTT CASSLGMRNRGANTEAFF
TRBJ1-2 TRBV27 - TRBD1 TGTGCCAGCAGTCCCACGGGACAGGGGGGCTACACCTTC CASSPTGQGGYTF
TRBJ1-2 TRBV3-1/TRBV3-2 - - TGTGCCAGCACCCCGGACAGATGCGGCTACACCTTC CASTPDRCGYTF
TRBJ2-5 TRBV7-2 - - TGTGCCAGCAGCTTGAGGGGGCGGGGCGAAGAGACCCAGTACTTC CASSLRGRGEETQYF
TRBJ2-7 TRBV18 once TRBD1 TGTGCCAGCTCACCCACGATTGGACAGGGGGGCTACGAGCAGTACTTC CASSPTIGQGGYEQYF
TRBJ2-6 TRBV30 - TRBD1 TGTGCTAGGGGACAGGGGTTTGCTGGGGCCAACGTCCTGACTTTC CARGQGFAGANVLTF
TRBJ1-1 TRBV7-2 - - TGTGCCAGCAGCCGCGGGGGCAGCATGAACACTGAAGCTTTCTTT CASSRGGSMNTEAFF
TRBJ2-4 TRBV5-1 - TRBD1 TGCGCCAGCAGCTTGGAACAGGGGGCGTTTAAAGCCAAAAACATTCAGTACTTC CASSLEQGAFKAKNIQYF
TRBJ1-2 TRBV2 - - TGTGCCACCCCCCGGTCATGGGTCGGAGAAGGCTACACCTTC CATPRSWVGEGYTF
TRBJ1-5 TRBV27 - - TGTGCCAGCAGTTTTCAGGGGCATCAGCCCCAGCATTTT CASSFQGHQPQHF
TRBJ1-2 TRBV6-5 - TRBD1 TGTGCCAGCTATGCAGGGGGCTCCTACTATGGCTACACCTTC CASYAGGSYYGYTF
TRBJ2-7 TRBV9 - - TGTGCCAGCAGCGCCGCCGGGACTGACTATTACGAGCAGTACTTC CASSAAGTDYYEQYF
TRBJ2-6 TRBV7-3 - - TGTGCCAGCAGCCAAGGTAGCCCTGGGGCCAACGTCCTGACTTTC CASSQGSPGANVLTF
TRBJ1-1 TRBV6-5 - TRBD1 TGTGCCAGCAGTTACTCGAGGACAGGGAAAGCTTTCTTT CASSYSRTGKAFF
TRBJ1-6 TRBV11-3 - - TGTGCCAGCAGCTTAGGAGGGAATTCACCCCTCCACTTT CASSLGGNSPLHF
TRBJ1-1 TRBV5-1 - - TGCGCCAGCAGCTCGGGGGAGGGGAAGACTGAAGCTTTCTTT CASSSGEGKTEAFF
TRBJ1-2 TRBV19 - TRBD1 TGTGCCAGTACCCCGACAGGGTGGATTGATGGCTACACCTTC CASTPTGWIDGYTF
TRBJ1-1 TRBV4-3 - - TGCGCCAGCAGAAGGGAAGGGGACACTGAAGCTTTCTTT CASRREGDTEAFF
TRBJ2-4 TRBV9 - - TGTGCCAGCAGCGCGTTGGGGGGATTGGGAAACATTCAGTACTTC CASSALGGLGNIQYF
TRBJ1-5 TRBV9 once TRBD1 TGTGCCAGCAGCGTAGGACAGGGAAGGGACAATCAGCCCCAGCATTTT CASSVGQGRDNQPQHF
TRBJ1-5 TRBV6-5 few - TGTGCCAGCAGCTACGGGGCAGGGGATCAGCCCCAGCATTTT CASSYGAGDQPQHF
TRBJ2-7 TRBV7-9 - TRBD2 TGTGCCAGCAGCTCCTTAGCGGGGGGTATTGAGCAGTACTTC CASSSLAGGIEQYF
TRBJ1-2 TRBV7-8 - TRBD1 TGTGCCAGCAGCCTCACCGGGACAGGGCTCTATGGCTACACCTTC CASSLTGTGLYGYTF
TRBJ1-6 TRBV6-5 - TRBD1 TGTGCCAGCAGTATTGGACAGGGGAATTCACCCCTCCACTTT CASSIGQGNSPLHF
TRBJ2-3 TRBV5-6 - TRBD2 TGTGCCAGCAGCCCCGGACTAGCGGGGAGAGATACGCAGTATTTT CASSPGLAGRDTQYF
TRBJ1-5 TRBV12-5 - TRBD1 TGTGCTAGTGGACGGGCGGACAGGGACAATCAGCCCCAGCATTTT CASGRADRDNQPQHF
TRBJ1-2 TRBV6-6 - - TGTGCCAGCAGCCCAGGGTCTAGGGTCTATGGCTACACCTTC CASSPGSRVYGYTF
TRBJ1-5 TRBV6-1 - - TGTGCCAGCAGTGAAGTACCAGTGAGCAATCAGCCCCAGCATTTT CASSEVPVSNQPQHF
TRBJ1-2 TRBV24-1 - - TGTGCCACCAGTGATTCAACAGAGCATGGCTACACCTTC CATSDSTEHGYTF
TRBJ2-7 TRBV6-5 - - TGTGCCAGCAGTTCAAATGGGCGGGGCTCCTACGAGCAGTACTTC CASSSNGRGSYEQYF
TRBJ2-1 TRBV27 - - TGTGCCAGCAGTTTAGGACTCGATAATGAGCAGTTCTTC CASSLGLDNEQFF
TRBJ2-7 TRBV5-1 once TRBD2 TGCGCCAGCAGCAATAGCGGGAATGCCTACGAGCAGTACTTC CASSNSGNAYEQYF
TRBJ1-2 TRBV21-1 - - TGTGCCAGCAGCAAAGAGGAGGATGTCGGCGGCTACACCTTC CASSKEEDVGGYTF
TRBJ1-1 TRBV5-4 - TRBD1 TGTGCCAGCAGCTCCCCGACAGGGAACGCTGAAGCTTTCTTT CASSSPTGNAEAFF
TRBJ1-2 TRBV29-1 - TRBD1 TGCAGCGTCCAAACAGGGGGCGCGGGGGGCTACACCTTC CSVQTGGAGGYTF
TRBJ2-1 TRBV5-1 - TRBD1 TGCGCCAGCAGCTCCGGGACAGAGACGGTCAATGAGCAGTTCTTC CASSSGTETVNEQFF
TRBJ2-3 TRBV9 once TRBD1 TGTGCCAGCAGCCTTACAGGGGCGGGCACAGATACGCAGTATTTT CASSLTGAGTDTQYF
TRBJ1-4 TRBV7-8 - TRBD1 TGTGCCAGCAGCCCGGAGCGGGACAGGGAAAAACTGTTTTTT CASSPERDREKLFF
TRBJ1-2 TRBV15 - - TGTGCCACCAGCACCGGCAGGACTTACTATGGCTACACCTTC CATSTGRTYYGYTF